The 22 T cell receptor beta chains listed next were all sequenced from one sample in a study of beta chain features in type 1 diabetes. General study findings and limits: In all four CD4+ subsets, TCRB CDR3 length was significantly, moderately reduced in type 1 diabetes.

No antigen has been identified for these receptors. TCRB transcripts that were expressed got sequenced, as all of the isolated RNA had been reverse transcribed. TCRdb's table, derived via immunoSEQ multiplex PCR, lists solely in-frame clones and lacks some. The table includes about 160,000 clones, 6.5% to 10% detected once. Sequencing input: central memory CD4+ T cells from blood. Source of these receptors: a woman between 18 and 29 years old with type 1 diabetes.

This clone was seen a handful of times. The gene calls are TRBV27 and TRBJ2-2; TRBD1 is a possible D gene (6 bases). V dropped 6 bases and J dropped 4 bases, with 12 bases sitting between them. The germline V gene encodes CDR1 MNHEY and CDR2 SMNVEV (reference sequence). There are 14 residues in the CDR3. CDR3: CASRDDRFTGELFF. The CDR3 DNA reads TGTGCCAGCAGGGACGACAGGTTCACCGGGGAGCTGTTTTTT.

This clone was detected a few times. V is TRBV5-1 and J is TRBJ2-7; a possible D gene is TRBD2 (6 bases). This CDR3 spans 17 amino acids. From germline, CDR1 is SGHRS and CDR2 YFSETQ. Trimming took 1 base from V and 0 from J, leaving 17 bases between them. DNA for the CDR3: TGCGCCAGCAGCTTGCAACTTGGCGGGACCAACTCCTACGAGCAGTACTTC. As protein: CASSLQLGGTNSYEQYF.

V is TRBV7-2 and J is TRBJ1-2, with unresolved D. Germline assignment: CDR1 SGHTA and CDR2 FQGNSA. CDR3 length: 16 amino acids. V was pared by 2 bases and J by 2 bases, with 15 bases between. The CDR3 protein is CASSLTALAGNYGYTF. The CDR3 DNA reads as TGTGCCAGCAGCTTAACCGCCTTAGCGGGGAACTATGGCTACACCTTC.

The chain employs TRBV28 and TRBJ2-7; the match to TRBD2 covers 8 bases. Germline-derived CDR1 and CDR2 are MDHEN and SYDVKM. Trimming took 2 bases from V and 4 from J; bases not matched to a gene: 10. CDR3 size: 16 residues. The CDR3 loop is CASSLEMAGGTYEQYF. For the CDR3, the DNA is TGTGCCAGCAGTTTAGAGATGGCGGGAGGTACGTACGAGCAGTACTTC.

Only a few counts were recorded for this clone. The V gene is TRBV7-2, the J gene TRBJ2-1; D is perhaps TRBD2 (7 bases). V was shortened by 1 base and J by 14 bases, with 12 bases between the two germline ends. Germline V gene sequence: CDR1 SGHTA, CDR2 FQGNSA. The CDR3 contains 12 residues. The CDR3 loop reads CASSLGGGQEFF. The CDR3 nucleotides read TGTGCCAGCAGCTTAGGGGGGGGCCAGGAGTTCTTC.

This clone was recorded a few times. CDR3 bases: TGCGCCAGCAGCCAACGTAGGACAGGGAGTGAGCAGTTCTTC. Protein: CASSQRRTGSEQFF. The chain recombines TRBV4-3 with TRBJ2-1, with 8 bases lining up with TRBD1. V gave up 2 bases and J gave up 9 bases; unmatched junction bases: 6. The CDR3 is made up of 14 amino acids. Germline loops: CDR1 LGHNA, CDR2 YSLEER.

This clone was observed at least ten times. The chain joins TRBV6-5 to TRBJ2-3, with D perhaps TRBD2 (6 bases). V lost 6 bases, J lost 1 base, and 14 bases lay in between. The germline V gene encodes CDR1 MNHEY and CDR2 SVGAGI. The CDR3 runs 15 residues. Written as DNA, the CDR3 is TGTGCCAGCAGCCTTACTAGCTTTGGCACAGATACGCAGTATTTT. Protein: CASSLTSFGTDTQYF.

The rearrangement links TRBV19 to TRBJ2-3, with D possibly matching TRBD1 (6 bases). The CDR3 contains 14 residues. The V end lost 4 bases, the J end lost 3 bases, and 11 bases lay between the germline ends. Germline V gives CDR1 LNHDA, CDR2 SQIVND (reference sequence). In DNA form, the CDR3 reads TGTGCCAGTAGTAATGTGGGGGCAACAGATACGCAGTATTTT. This codes for CASSNVGATDTQYF.

This clone was seen more than once but under ten times. The chain links TRBV5-4 to TRBJ2-3; 12 bases agree with TRBD2. Germline CDR1 reads SGHNT; CDR2 reads YYREEE (reference sequence). The CDR3 covers 17 residues. V was pared by 4 bases and J by 0 bases, with 6 bases of the junction left unmatched. CDR3 in DNA: TGTGCCAGCAGCGAGGGGACTAGCGGGCCTAGCACAGATACGCAGTATTTT. Translation: CASSEGTSGPSTDTQYF.

This clone has ten or more counts. The chain links TRBV4-3 to TRBJ2-5, with 10 bases matching TRBD2. Trimming removed 0 bases from V and 5 bases from J; junction bases left unmatched: 6. Germline CDR1 and CDR2: LGHNA and YSLEER. CDR3 length: 16 amino acids. This chain's CDR3 is CASSQERASGGETQYF. CDR3 coding DNA: TGCGCCAGCAGCCAAGAACGGGCTAGCGGGGGTGAGACCCAGTACTTC.

The rearrangement uses TRBV2 and TRBJ1-5, with a tentative D call TRBD1 (6 bases). V dropped 6 bases and J dropped 7 bases, with 16 bases sitting between them. CDR1 is SNHLY and CDR2 is FYNNEI in the germline V gene. The length of the CDR3 is 14 residues. Here the CDR3 DNA reads TGTGCCAGCAGCCAGAGAGGGGGGGACCAGCCCCAGCATTTT. It encodes CASSQRGGDQPQHF.

The rearrangement joins TRBV15 to TRBJ2-7; no reliable D call. Looked up from germline, CDR1 is LNHNV and CDR2 is YYDKDF (reference sequence). With 0 bases removed from V and 0 bases from J, the gap between germline ends came to 12 bases. The CDR3 is 16 amino acids. CDR3 region: CATSRDTTHSSYEQYF. The CDR3 DNA reads TGTGCCACCAGCAGAGATACGACTCATAGCTCCTACGAGCAGTACTTC.

This sequence joins TRBV6-6 and TRBJ2-3; 7 nucleotides agree with TRBD2. CDR3 length equals 14 residues. Germline values: CDR1 MNHNY, CDR2 SVGAGI (reference sequence). CDR3 DNA sequence: TGTGCAGGCGGGGGAGTGACTAACACAGATACGCAGTATTTT. This codes for CAGGGVTNTDTQYF.

The chain's CDR3 is CASRGTGFPYGYTF. DNA for the CDR3: TGTGCCAGTAGAGGGACAGGGTTCCCCTATGGCTACACCTTC. J is TRBJ1-2 and V is TRBV19; the match to TRBD1 covers 9 bases. This CDR3 contains 14 residues. From germline, CDR1 is LNHDA and CDR2 SQIVND (reference sequence). V shed 6 bases and J 4 bases; nucleotides not matched to a gene: 6.

This clone was counted a few times. The chain couples TRBV28 to TRBJ2-7, with TRBD2 as a possible D gene (5 bases). Germline loops: CDR1 MDHEN, CDR2 SYDVKM. This CDR3 region has 14 residues. The V and J ends lost 10 bases and 2 bases respectively, with 18 bases between them. Here the CDR3 reads CAISDYTRTYEQYF. DNA for the CDR3: TGTGCCATTTCCGACTACACCCGTACCTACGAGCAGTACTTC.

V usage is TRBV9 and J usage is TRBJ1-4; D call uncertain. V lost 0 bases, J lost 0 bases, and 3 bases lay in between. In germline, CDR1 is SGDLS, CDR2 YYNGEE. This CDR3 comprises 14 residues. Written as DNA, the CDR3 is TGTGCCAGCAGCGTAGCGGCAACTAATGAAAAACTGTTTTTT. Translation: CASSVAATNEKLFF.

This chain links TRBV6-6 with TRBJ1-5; 10 bases match TRBD1. Trimming took 5 bases from V and 7 from J; bases not matched to a gene: 11. CDR3 size: 16 residues. Germline V gene lookup returns CDR1 MNHNY and CDR2 SVGAGI (reference sequence). CDR3 DNA: TGTGCCAGCAGTACCGGACCGGGACAGGGGTACCAGCCCCAGCATTTT. It is translated as CASSTGPGQGYQPQHF.

The CDR3 region has the DNA TGTGCCAGCATCCGGGATGAACTTAATGAAAAACTGTTTTTT. It yields the protein CASIRDELNEKLFF. This chain connects TRBV6-1 to TRBJ1-4; D remains unclear. The CDR3 sequence is 14 residues long. CDR1 is MNHNS, CDR2 SASEGT, per germline. The V gene lost 7 bases and the J gene lost 4 bases, with 13 bases spanning the gap.

This clone has just a few counts. This chain uses TRBV6-5 with TRBJ2-5; 9 nucleotides match TRBD1. The ends lost 7 bases at V and 8 bases at J; junction bases unmatched: 8. The length of the CDR3 is 13 residues. Germline CDR1 reads MNHEY; CDR2 reads SVGAGI. In DNA, the CDR3 is TGTGCCAGCACCCCCGGGACAGGGAGAACCCAGTACTTC. It yields the protein CASTPGTGRTQYF.

V gene TRBV19 combines with J gene TRBJ1-1, with D tentatively TRBD1 (5 bases). This CDR3 spans 12 amino acids. With 3 bases removed from V and 7 bases from J, the gap between germline ends came to 9 bases. Germline CDR1 is LNHDA and CDR2 is SQIVND (reference sequence). For the CDR3, the DNA is TGTGCCAGTAGTATTGGGGGGGATGAAGCTTTCTTT. It is translated as CASSIGGDEAFF.

The chain is built from TRBV10-3 and TRBJ2-7, with 7 positions matching TRBD1. This CDR3 has 14 residues. The V gene's germline CDR1 is ENHRY and CDR2 SYGVKD. Trimming cost V 6 bases and J 11 bases; bases outside gene matches: 16. DNA of the CDR3: TGTGCCATCAGCCCCGGGACAGTGGGCTCGGGGAAGTACTTC. Translation gives CAISPGTVGSGKYF.

The table lists this clone with a few counts. The gene calls are TRBV7-9 and TRBJ2-3, with D tentatively TRBD2 (6 bases). V lost 1 base and J lost 0, with 8 bases in between. The CDR3 spans 15 residues. Germline assignment: CDR1 SEHNR and CDR2 FQNEAQ (reference sequence). DNA of the CDR3: TGTGCCAGCAGCTTAGAGGGACTTAGCACAGATACGCAGTATTTT. As protein: CASSLEGLSTDTQYF.